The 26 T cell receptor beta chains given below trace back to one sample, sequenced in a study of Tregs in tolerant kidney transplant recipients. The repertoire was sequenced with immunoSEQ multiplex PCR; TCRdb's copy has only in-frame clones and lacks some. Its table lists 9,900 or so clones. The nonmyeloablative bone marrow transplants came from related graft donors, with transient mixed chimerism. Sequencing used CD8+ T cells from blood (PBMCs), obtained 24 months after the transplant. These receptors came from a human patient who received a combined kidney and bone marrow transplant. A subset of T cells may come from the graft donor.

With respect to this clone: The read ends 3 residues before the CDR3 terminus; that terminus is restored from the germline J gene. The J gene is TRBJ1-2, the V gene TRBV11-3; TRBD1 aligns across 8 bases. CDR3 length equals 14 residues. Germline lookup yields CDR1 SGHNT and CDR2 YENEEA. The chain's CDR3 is CASSNRDRPYEYTF. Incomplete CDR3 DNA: TGTGCCAGCAGCAACCGGGACAGGCCATACGAG.

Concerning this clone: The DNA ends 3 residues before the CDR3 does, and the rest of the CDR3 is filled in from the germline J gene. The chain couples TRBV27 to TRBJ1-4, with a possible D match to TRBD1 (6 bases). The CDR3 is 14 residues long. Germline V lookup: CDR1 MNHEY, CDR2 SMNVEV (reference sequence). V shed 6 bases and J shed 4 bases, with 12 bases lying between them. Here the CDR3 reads CASSPGQRNEKLFF. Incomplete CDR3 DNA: TGTGCCAGCAGCCCCGGACAGCGTAATGAAAAA.

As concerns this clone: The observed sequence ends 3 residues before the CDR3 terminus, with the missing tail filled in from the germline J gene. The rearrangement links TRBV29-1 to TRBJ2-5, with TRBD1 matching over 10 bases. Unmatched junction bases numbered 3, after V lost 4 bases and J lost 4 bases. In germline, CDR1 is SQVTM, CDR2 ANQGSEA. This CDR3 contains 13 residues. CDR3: CSVGTGGRETQYF. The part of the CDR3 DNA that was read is TGCAGCGTTGGGACAGGGGGAAGAGAGACC.

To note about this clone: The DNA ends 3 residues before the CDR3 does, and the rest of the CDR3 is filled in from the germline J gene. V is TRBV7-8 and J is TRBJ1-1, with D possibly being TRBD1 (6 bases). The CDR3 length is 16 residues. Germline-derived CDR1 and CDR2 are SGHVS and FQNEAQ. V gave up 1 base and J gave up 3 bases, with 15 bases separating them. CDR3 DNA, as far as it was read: TGTGCCAGCAGCTTAGAACAGGGATACCGGGACACTGAA. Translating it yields CASSLEQGYRDTE. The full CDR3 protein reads CASSLEQGYRDTEAFF.

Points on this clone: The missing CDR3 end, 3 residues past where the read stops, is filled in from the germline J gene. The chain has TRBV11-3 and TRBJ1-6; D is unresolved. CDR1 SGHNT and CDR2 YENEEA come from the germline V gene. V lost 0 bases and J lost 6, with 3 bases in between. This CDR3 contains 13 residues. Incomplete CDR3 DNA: TGTGCCAGCAGCTTAGACGGTAATTCACCC. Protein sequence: CASSLDGNSP. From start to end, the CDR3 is CASSLDGNSPLHF.

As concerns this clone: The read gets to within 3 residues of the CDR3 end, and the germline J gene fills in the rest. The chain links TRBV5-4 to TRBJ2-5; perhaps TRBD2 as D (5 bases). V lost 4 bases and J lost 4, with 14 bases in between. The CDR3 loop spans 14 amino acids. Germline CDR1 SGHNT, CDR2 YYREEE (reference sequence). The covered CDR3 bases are TGTGCCAGCAGCCGGGCGGGTTGGGCAGAGACC. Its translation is CASSRAGWAET. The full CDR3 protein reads CASSRAGWAETQYF.

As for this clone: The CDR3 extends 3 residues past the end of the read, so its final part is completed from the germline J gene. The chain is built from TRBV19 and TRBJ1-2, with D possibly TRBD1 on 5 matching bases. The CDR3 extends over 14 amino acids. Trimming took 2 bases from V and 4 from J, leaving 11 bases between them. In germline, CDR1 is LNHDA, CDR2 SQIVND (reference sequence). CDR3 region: CASSITGQSYGYTF. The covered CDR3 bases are TGTGCCAGTAGTATAACAGGCCAATCCTATGGC.

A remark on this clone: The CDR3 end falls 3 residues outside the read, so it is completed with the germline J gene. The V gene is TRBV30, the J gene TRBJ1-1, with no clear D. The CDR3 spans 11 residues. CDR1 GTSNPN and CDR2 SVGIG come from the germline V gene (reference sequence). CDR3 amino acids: CAWSQQAEAFF. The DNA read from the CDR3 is TGTGCCTGGAGTCAGCAGGCCGAA.

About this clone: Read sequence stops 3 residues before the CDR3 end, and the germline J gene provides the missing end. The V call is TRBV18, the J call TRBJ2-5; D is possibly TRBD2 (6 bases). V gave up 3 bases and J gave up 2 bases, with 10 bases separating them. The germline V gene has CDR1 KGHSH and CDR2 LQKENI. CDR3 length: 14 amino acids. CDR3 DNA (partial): TGTGCCAGCTCACCTCTAGCGCCGCAAGAGACC. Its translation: CASSPLAPQET. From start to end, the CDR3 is CASSPLAPQETQYF.

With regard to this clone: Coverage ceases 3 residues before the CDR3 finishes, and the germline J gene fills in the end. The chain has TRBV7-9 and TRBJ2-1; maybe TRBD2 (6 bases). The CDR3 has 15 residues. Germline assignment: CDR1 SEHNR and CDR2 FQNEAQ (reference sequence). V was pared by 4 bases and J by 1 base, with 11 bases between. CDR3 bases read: TGTGCCAGCAGCTCCCCGGGACTTTCCTACAATGAG. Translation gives CASSSPGLSYNE. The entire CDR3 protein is CASSSPGLSYNEQFF. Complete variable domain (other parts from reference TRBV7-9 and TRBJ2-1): DTGVSQNPRHKITKRGQNVTFRCDPISEHNRLYWYRQTLGQGPEFLTYFQNEAQLEKSRLLSDRFSAERPKGSFSTLEIQRTEQGDSAMYLCASSSPGLSYNEQFFGPGTRLTVL.

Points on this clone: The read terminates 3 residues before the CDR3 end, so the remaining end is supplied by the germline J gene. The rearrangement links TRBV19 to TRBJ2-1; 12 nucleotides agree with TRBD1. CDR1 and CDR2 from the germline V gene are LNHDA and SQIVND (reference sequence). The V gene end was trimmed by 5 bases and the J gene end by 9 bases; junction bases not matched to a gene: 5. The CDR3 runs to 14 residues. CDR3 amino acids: CASSWDRGLGEQFF. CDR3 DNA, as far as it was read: TGTGCCAGTAGTTGGGACAGGGGGCTCGGTGAG.

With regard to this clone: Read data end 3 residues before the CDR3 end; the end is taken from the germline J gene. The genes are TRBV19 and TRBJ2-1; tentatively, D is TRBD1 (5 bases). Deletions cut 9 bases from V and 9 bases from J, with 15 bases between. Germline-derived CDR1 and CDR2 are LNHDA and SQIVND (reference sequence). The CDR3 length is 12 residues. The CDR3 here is CASSKGAPEQFF. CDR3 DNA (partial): TGTGCCAGCTCCAAAGGGGCCCCTGAG. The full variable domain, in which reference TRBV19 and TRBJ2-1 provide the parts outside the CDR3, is DGGITQSPKYLFRKEGQNVTLSCEQNLNHDAMYWYRQDPGQGLRLIYYSQIVNDFQKGDIAEGYSVSREKKESFPLTVTSAQKNPTAFYLCASSKGAPEQFFGPGTRLTVL.

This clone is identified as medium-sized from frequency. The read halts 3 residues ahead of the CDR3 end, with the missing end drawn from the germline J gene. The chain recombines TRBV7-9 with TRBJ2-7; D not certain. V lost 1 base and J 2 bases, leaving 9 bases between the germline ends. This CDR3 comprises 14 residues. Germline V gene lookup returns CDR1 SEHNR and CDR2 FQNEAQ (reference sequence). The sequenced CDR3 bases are TGTGCCAGCAGCTTAGGTATCTACCCCTACGAG. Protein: CASSLGIYPYE. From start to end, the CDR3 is CASSLGIYPYEQYF. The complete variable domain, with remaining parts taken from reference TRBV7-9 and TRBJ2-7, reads DTGVSQNPRHKITKRGQNVTFRCDPISEHNRLYWYRQTLGQGPEFLTYFQNEAQLEKSRLLSDRFSAERPKGSFSTLEIQRTEQGDSAMYLCASSLGIYPYEQYFGPGTRLTVT.

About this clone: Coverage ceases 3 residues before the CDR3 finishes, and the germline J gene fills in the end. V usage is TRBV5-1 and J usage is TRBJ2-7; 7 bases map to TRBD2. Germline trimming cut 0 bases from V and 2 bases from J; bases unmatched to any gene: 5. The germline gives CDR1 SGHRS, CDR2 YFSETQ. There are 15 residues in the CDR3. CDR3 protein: CASSLESSGPYEQYF. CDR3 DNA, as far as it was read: TGCGCCAGCAGCTTGGAATCTAGCGGCCCCTACGAG.

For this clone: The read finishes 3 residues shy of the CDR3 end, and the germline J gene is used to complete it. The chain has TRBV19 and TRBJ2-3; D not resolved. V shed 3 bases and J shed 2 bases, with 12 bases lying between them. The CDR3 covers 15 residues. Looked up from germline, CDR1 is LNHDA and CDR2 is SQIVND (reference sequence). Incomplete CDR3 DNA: TGTGCCAGTAGTATTGTAGAAAGTCCCACAGATACG. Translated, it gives CASSIVESPTDT. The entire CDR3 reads CASSIVESPTDTQYF. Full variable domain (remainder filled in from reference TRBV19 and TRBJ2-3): DGGITQSPKYLFRKEGQNVTLSCEQNLNHDAMYWYRQDPGQGLRLIYYSQIVNDFQKGDIAEGYSVSREKKESFPLTVTSAQKNPTAFYLCASSIVESPTDTQYFGPGTRLTVL.

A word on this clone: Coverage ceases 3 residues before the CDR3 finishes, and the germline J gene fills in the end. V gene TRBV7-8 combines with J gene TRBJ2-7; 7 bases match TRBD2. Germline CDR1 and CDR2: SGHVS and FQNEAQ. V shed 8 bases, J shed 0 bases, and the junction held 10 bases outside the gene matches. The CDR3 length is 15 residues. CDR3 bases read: TGTGCCAGCGTTTCTCTAGCGGAGAGCTCCTACGAG. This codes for CASVSLAESSYE. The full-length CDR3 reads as CASVSLAESSYEQYF.

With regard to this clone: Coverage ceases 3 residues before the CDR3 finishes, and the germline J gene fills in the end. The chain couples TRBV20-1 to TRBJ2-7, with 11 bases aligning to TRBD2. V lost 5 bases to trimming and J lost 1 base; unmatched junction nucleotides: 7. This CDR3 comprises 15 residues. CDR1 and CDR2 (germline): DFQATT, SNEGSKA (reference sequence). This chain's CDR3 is CSAVPGLAASYEQYF. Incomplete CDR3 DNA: TGCAGTGCTGTACCGGGACTAGCGGCTTCCTACGAG.

CDR3 bases read: TGTGCCATCAGTGAATACGGTTCGAACACTGAA. Translating gives CAISEYGSNTE. The full CDR3 reads CAISEYGSNTEAFF. This sequence joins TRBV10-3 and TRBJ1-1; D remains ambiguous. The DNA ends 3 residues before the CDR3 does, and the rest of the CDR3 is filled in from the germline J gene. The CDR3 contains 14 residues. The V and J ends lost 3 bases and 1 base respectively, with 9 bases between them. Germline loops: CDR1 ENHRY, CDR2 SYGVKD.

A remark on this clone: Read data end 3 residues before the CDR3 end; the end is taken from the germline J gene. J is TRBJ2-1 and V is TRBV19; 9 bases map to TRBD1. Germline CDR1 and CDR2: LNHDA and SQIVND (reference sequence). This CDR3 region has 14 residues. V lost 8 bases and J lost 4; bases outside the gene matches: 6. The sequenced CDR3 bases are TGTGCCAGTCACCCGGGACAGGGTTACAATGAG. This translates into CASHPGQGYNE. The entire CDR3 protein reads CASHPGQGYNEQFF.

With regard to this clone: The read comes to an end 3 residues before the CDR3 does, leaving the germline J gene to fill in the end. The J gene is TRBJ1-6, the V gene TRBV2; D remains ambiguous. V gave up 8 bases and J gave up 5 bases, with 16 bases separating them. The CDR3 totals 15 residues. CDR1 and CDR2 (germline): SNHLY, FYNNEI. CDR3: CASFRTELDNSPLHF. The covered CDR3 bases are TGTGCCAGCTTCCGTACAGAGTTGGATAATTCACCC.

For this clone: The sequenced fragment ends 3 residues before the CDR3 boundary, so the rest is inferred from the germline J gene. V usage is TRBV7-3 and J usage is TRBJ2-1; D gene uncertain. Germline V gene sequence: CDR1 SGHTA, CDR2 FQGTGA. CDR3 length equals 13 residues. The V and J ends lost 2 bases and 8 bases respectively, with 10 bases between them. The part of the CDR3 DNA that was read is TGTGCCAGCAGCTTACGTCTGCTAGATGAG. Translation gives CASSLRLLDE. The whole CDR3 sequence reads CASSLRLLDEQFF.

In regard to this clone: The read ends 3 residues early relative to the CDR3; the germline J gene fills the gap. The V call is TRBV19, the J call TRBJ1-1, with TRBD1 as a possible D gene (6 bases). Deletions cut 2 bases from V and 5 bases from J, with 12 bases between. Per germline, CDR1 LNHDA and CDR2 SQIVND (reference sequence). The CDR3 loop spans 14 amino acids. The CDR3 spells CASSIQGYGTEAFF. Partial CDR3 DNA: TGTGCCAGTAGTATACAGGGGTACGGAACTGAA.

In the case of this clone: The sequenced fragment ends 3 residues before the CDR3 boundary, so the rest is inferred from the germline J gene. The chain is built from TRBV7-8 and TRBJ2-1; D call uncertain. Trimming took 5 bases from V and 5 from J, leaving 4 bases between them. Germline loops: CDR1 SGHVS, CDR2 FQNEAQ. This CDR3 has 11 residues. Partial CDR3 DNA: TGTGCCAGCAGCCCTCACAATGAG. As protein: CASSPHNE. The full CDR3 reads CASSPHNEQFF.

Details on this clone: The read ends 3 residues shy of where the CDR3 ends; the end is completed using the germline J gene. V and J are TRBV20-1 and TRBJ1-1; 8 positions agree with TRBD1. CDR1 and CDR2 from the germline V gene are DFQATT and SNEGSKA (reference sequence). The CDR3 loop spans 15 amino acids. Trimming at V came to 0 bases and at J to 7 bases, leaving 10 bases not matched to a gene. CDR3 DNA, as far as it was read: TGCAGTGCTAGAGATCTTGGGCCGACAGGGGTTGAA. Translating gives CSARDLGPTGVE. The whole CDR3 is CSARDLGPTGVEAFF.

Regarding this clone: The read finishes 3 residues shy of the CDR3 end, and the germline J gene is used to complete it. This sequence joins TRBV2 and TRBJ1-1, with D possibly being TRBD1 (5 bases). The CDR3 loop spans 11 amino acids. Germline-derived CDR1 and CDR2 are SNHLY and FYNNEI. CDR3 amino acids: CASIAPRAAFF. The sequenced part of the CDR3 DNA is TGTGCCAGCATTGCGCCCAGGGCG.

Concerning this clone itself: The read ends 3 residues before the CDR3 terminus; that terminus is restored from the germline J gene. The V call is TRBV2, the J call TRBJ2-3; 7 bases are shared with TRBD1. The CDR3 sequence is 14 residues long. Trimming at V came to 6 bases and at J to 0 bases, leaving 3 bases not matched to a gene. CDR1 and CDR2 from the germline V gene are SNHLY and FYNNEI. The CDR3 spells CASSGTASTDTQYF. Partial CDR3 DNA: TGTGCCAGCAGCGGGACAGCTAGCACAGATACG.